This T cell receptor (beta chain) was found in a study of blood T cells in healthy people across ages. V trimming: 8 bases; J trimming: 3 bases; junction bases outside the gene matches: 4. The CDR3 has 13 residues. Study-wide points: Naive and antigen-experienced cells were not separated, limiting conclusive comparison.

In each sample, at least 7 million PBMCs were isolated. This clonotype was picked up a small number of times. What it recognizes is unknown. Through a sample-barcoded 5' primer and a J-beta primer mix, a second PCR was run for roughly 6 to 12 cycles. One entry per CDR3 protein results from TCRdb running MiXCR on the 5' RACE reads. The sample consists of 1.8 million or so distinct CDR3 sequences, around 42% of them appearing once. Sequencing was carried out using blood. The chain has TRBV12-3 or TRBV12-4 and TRBJ2-1; TRBD2 aligns across 7 bases. The receptor was isolated from a human donor in good health. The CDR3 DNA reads TGTGCCAGCGGGGGGGATATCTACAATGAGCAGTTCTTC. Its protein product is CASGGDIYNEQFF.